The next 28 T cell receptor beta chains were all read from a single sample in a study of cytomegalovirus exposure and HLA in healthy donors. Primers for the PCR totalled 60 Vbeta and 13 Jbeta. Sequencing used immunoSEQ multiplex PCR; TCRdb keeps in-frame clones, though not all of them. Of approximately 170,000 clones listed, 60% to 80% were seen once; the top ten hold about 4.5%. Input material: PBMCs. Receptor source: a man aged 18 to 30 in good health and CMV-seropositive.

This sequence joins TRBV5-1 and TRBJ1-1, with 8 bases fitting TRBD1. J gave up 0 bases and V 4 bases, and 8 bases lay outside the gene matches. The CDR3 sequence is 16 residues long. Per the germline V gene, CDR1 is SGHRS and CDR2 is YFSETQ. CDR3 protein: CASSARQGSMNTEAFF. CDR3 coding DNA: TGCGCCAGCAGCGCTCGACAGGGGAGCATGAACACTGAAGCTTTCTTT.

The CDR3 sequence: CASSQGQGYGYTF. The CDR3 bases are TGTGCCAGCAGCCAGGGACAGGGCTATGGCTACACCTTC. V is TRBV13 and J is TRBJ1-2; 9 bases agree with TRBD1. The CDR3 consists of 13 residues. V shed 5 bases, J shed 4 bases, and the junction held 2 bases outside the gene matches. Germline values: CDR1 PRHDT, CDR2 FYEKMQ (reference sequence).

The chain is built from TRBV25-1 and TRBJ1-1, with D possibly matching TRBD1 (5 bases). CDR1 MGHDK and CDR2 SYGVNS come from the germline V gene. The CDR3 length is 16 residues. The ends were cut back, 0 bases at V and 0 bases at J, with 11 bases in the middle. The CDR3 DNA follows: TGTGCCAGCAGTGAATATGGTCGGGGGGTGAACACTGAAGCTTTCTTT. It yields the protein CASSEYGRGVNTEAFF.

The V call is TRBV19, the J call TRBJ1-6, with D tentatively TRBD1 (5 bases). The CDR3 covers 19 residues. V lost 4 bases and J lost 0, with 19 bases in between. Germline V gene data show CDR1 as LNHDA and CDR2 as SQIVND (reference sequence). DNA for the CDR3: TGTGCCAGTAGTAACGTAGGCGGGGACTTCGCCTCCTATAATTCACCCCTCCACTTT. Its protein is CASSNVGGDFASYNSPLHF.

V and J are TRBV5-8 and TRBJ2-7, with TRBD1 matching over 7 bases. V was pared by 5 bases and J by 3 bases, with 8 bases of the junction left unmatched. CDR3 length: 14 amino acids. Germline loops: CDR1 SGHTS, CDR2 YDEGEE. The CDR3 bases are TGTGCCAGCAGGAACCCCGGGACAGTCTACGAGCAGTACGTC. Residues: CASRNPGTVYEQYV.

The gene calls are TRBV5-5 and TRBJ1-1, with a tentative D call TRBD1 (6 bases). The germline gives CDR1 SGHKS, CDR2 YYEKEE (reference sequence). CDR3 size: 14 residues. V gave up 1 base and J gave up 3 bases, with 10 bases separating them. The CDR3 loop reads CASSLRGSDTEAFF. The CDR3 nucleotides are TGTGCCAGCAGCTTGAGGGGGAGTGACACTGAAGCTTTCTTT.

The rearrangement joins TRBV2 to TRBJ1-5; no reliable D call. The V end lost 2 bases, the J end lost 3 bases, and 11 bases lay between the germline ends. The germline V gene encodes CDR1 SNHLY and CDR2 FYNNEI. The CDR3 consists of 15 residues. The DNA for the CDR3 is TGTGCCAGCAGTGAACGAGGAGGGCCCAATCAGCCCCAGCATTTT. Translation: CASSERGGPNQPQHF. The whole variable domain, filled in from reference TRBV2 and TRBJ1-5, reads EPEVTQTPSHQVTQMGQEVILRCVPISNHLYFYWYRQILGQKVEFLVSFYNNEISEKSEIFDDQFSVERPDGSNFTLKIRSTKLEDSAMYFCASSERGGPNQPQHFGDGTRLSIL.

Here the CDR3 DNA reads TGTGCCAGAAGCTTAAAATCGCTCGGCGGTGGCACCATATATTTT. It codes for CARSLKSLGGGTIYF. This chain joins TRBV7-5 and TRBJ1-3. TRBV7-5 is a documented pseudogene. This CDR3 contains 15 residues.

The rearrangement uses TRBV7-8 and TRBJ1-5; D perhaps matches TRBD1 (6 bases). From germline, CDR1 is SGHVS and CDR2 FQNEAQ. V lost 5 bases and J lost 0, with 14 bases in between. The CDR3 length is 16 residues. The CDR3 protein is CASSPATGTSNQPQHF. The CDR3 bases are TGTGCCAGCAGCCCCGCGACAGGTACTAGCAATCAGCCCCAGCATTTT.

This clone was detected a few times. In DNA, the CDR3 is TGCGCCAGCAGCTCGAAACAGGGCTCAAACATGAACACTGAAGCTTTCTTT. Its protein product is CASSSKQGSNMNTEAFF. This chain links TRBV5-1 with TRBJ1-1, with D possibly matching TRBD1 (6 bases). The CDR3 has 17 residues. From germline, CDR1 is SGHRS and CDR2 YFSETQ. Trimming removed 3 bases from V and 0 bases from J, with 18 bases in between.

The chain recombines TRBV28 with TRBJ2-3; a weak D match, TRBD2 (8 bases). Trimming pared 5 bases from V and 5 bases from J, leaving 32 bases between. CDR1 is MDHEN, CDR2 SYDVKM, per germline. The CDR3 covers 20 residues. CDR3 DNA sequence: TGTGCCAGCAGTCCCTCAAGGGGGCTAGCGGGCCGAGGTCGGGGAGATACGCAGTATTTT. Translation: CASSPSRGLAGRGRGDTQYF.

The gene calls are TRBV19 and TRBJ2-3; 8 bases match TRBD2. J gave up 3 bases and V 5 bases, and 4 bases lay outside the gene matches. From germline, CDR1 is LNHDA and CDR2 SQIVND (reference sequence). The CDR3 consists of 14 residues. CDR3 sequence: CASSLGGGTDTQYF. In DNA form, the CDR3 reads TGTGCCAGTAGTCTCGGCGGGGGGACAGATACGCAGTATTTT.

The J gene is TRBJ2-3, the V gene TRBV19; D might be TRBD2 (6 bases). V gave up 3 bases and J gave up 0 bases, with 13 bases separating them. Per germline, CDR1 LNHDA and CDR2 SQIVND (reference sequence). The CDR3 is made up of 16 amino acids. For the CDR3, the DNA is TGTGCCAGTAGTATGATGCGGGGAGCTAGCACAGATACGCAGTATTTT. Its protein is CASSMMRGASTDTQYF. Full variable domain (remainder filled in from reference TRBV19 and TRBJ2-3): DGGITQSPKYLFRKEGQNVTLSCEQNLNHDAMYWYRQDPGQGLRLIYYSQIVNDFQKGDIAEGYSVSREKKESFPLTVTSAQKNPTAFYLCASSMMRGASTDTQYFGPGTRLTVL.

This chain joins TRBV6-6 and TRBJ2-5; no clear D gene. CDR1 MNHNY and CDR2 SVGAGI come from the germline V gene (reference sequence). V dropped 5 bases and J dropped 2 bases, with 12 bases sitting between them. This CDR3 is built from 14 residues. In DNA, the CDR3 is TGTGCCAGCAGTCACCTTGGCAGGCAAGAGACCCAGTACTTC. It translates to CASSHLGRQETQYF.

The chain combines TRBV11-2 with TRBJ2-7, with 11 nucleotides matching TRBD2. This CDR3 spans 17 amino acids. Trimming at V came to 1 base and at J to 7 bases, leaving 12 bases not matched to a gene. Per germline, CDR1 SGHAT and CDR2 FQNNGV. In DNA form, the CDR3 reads TGTGCCAGCAGCTTAGCGGGTCTTAGCGGGGGGGCGAGGGAGCAGTACGTC. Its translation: CASSLAGLSGGAREQYV.

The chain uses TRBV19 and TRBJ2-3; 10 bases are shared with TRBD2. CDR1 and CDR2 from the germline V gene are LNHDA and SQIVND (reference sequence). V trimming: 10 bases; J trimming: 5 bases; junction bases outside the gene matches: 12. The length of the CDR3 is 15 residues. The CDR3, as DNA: TGTGCCACCCATAGCGGGGGGTCCAGGGGAGATACGCAGTATTTT. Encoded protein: CATHSGGSRGDTQYF.

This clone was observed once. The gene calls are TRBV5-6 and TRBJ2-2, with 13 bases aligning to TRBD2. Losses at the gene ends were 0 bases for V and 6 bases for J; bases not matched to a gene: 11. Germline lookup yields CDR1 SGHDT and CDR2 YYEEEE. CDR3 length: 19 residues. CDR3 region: CASSLGLGGLAGVSGELFF. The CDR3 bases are TGTGCCAGCAGCTTGGGTTTAGGTGGACTAGCGGGAGTGTCCGGGGAGCTGTTTTTT.

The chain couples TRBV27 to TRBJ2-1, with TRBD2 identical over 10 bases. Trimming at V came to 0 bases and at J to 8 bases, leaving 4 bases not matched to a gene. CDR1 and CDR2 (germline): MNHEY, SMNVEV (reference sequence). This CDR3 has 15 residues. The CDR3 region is CASSLSTSGNHEQFF. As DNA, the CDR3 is TGTGCCAGCAGTTTATCTACTAGCGGGAACCATGAGCAGTTCTTC.

The CDR3 protein is CASSFLAGEEDTQYF. In nucleotides, the CDR3 is TGTGCCAGCAGCTTCCTAGCGGGGGAAGAGGATACGCAGTATTTT. The chain combines TRBV7-8 with TRBJ2-3, with 10 bases identical to TRBD2. V was clipped by 3 bases and J by 6 bases; unmatched bases: 6. This CDR3 has 15 residues. Germline assignment: CDR1 SGHVS and CDR2 FQNEAQ.

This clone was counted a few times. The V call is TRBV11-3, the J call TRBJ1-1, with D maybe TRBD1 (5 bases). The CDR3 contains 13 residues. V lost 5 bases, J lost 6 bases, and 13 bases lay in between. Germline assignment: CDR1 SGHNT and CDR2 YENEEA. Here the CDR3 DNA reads TGTGCCAGCAGCCCCCGACAGTCTCCTGAAGCTTTCTTT. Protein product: CASSPRQSPEAFF.

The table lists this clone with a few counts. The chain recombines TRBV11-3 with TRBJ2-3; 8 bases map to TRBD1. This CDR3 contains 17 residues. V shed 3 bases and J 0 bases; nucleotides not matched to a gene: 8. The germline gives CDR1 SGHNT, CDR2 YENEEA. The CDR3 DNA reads TGTGCCAGCAGCTTGGGGGACAGGTTTATTAGCACAGATACGCAGTATTTT. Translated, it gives CASSLGDRFISTDTQYF.

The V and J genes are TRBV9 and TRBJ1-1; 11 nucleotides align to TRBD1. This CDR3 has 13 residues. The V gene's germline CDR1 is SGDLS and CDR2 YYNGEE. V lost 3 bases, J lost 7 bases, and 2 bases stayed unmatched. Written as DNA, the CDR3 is TGTGCCAGCAGCGCCGGGACAGGGGGTGAAGCTTTCTTT. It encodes CASSAGTGGEAFF.

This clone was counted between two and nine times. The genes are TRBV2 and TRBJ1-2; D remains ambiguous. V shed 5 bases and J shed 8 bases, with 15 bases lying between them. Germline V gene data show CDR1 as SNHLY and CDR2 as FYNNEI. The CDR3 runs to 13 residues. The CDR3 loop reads CASSLRGLEGYTF. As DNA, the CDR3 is TGTGCCAGCAGTCTCCGAGGACTGGAAGGCTACACCTTC.

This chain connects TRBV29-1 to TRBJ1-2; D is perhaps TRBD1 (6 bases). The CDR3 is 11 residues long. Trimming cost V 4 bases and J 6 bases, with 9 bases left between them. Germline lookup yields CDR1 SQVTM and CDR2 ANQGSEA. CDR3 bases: TGCAGCGTTGTGGGGGCAGATGGCTACACCTTC. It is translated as CSVVGADGYTF.

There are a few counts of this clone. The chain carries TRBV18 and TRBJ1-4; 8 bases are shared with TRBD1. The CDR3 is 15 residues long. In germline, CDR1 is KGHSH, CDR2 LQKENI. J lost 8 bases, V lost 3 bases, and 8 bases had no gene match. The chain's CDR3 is CASSPPTGAIEKLFF. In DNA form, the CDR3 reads TGTGCCAGCTCACCCCCGACAGGGGCGATAGAAAAACTGTTTTTT.

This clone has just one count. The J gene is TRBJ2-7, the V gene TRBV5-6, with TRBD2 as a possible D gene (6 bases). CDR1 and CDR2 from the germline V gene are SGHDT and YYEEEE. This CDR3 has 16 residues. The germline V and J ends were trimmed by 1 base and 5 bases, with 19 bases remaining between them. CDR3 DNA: TGTGCCAGCAGCTTGAACGCTCTCGGAGGGACCCACGAGCAGTACGTC. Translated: CASSLNALGGTHEQYV.

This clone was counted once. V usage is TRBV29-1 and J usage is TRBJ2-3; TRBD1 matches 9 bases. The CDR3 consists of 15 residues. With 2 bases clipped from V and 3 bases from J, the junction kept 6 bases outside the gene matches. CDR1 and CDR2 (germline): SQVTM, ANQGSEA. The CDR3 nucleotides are TGCAGCGTTGAAATCGACAGGGGGGGGACAGATACGCAGTATTTT. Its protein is CSVEIDRGGTDTQYF.

The CDR3, as DNA: TGTGCCAGCTCCGCTCGGGGGGGCCCACCCCCTACCTACAATGAGCAGTTCTTC. Translating it yields CASSARGGPPPTYNEQFF. The chain is built from TRBV2 and TRBJ2-1; 8 nucleotides align to TRBD2. In germline, CDR1 is SNHLY, CDR2 FYNNEI. With V trimmed by 8 bases and J by 2 bases, 17 bases remained unmatched. The CDR3 length is 18 residues.